This T cell receptor (beta chain) is drawn from a study of PD-L1 blockade in urothelial cancer. Described time point: pretreatment peripheral blood. It was locally advanced or metastatic urothelial carcinoma that patients had. V shed 2 bases and J shed 5 bases, with 13 bases lying between them. This CDR3 contains 16 residues. The V gene's germline CDR1 is MNHNS and CDR2 SASEGT. The investigators introduced synthetic TCR analog templates into each PCR as spikes. Data came from immunoSEQ multiplex PCR; TCRdb stores just in-frame clones and leaves some out. The table has about 130,000 clones, 70% to 85% seen once.

The sample here was PBMCs, taken around atezolizumab (anti-PD-L1) treatment. The origin of this receptor is a man aged 45-60 years with urothelial cancer. The gene calls are TRBV6-1 and TRBJ1-6; D remains ambiguous. CDR3 in DNA: TGTGCCAGCAGTGAATATGAGACGAGGAATAATTCACCCCTCCACTTT. It translates to CASSEYETRNNSPLHF.